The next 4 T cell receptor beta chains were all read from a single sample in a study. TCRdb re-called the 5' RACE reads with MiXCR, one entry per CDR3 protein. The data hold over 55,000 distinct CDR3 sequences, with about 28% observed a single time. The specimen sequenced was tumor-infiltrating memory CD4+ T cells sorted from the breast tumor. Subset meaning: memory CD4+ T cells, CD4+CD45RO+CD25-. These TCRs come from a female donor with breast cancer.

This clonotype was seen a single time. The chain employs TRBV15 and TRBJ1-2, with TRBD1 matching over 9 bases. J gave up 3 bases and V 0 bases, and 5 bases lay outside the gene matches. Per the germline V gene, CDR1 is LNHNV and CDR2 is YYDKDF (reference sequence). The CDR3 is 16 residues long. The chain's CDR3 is CATSRDLTGGHYGYTF. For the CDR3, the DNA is TGTGCCACCAGCAGAGATTTGACAGGGGGTCACTATGGCTACACCTTC.

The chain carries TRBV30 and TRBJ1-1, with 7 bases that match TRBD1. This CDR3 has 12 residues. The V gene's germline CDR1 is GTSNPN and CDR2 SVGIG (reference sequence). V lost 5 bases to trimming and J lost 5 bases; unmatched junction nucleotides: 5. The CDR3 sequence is CAWDRAGTEAFF. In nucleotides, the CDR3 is TGTGCCTGGGACAGGGCGGGGACTGAAGCTTTCTTT. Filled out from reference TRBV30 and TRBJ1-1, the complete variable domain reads SQTIHQWPATLVQPVGSPLSLECTVEGTSNPNLYWYRQAAGRGLQLLFYSVGIGQISSEVPQNLSASRPQDRQFILSSKKLLLSDSGFYLCAWDRAGTEAFFGQGTRLTVV.

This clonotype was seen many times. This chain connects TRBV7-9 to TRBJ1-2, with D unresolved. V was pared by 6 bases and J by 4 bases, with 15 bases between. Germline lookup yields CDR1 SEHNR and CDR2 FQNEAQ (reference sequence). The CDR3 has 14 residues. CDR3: CASRRGSGGYGYTF. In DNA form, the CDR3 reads TGTGCCAGCAGGCGCGGGTCCGGCGGCTATGGCTACACCTTC.

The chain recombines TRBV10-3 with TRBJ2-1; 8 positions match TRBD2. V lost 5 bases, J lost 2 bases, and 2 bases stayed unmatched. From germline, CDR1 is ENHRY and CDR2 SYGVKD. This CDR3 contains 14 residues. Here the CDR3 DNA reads TGTGCCATCAGTAGCGGGGGTGCCTACAATGAGCAGTTCTTC. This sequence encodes CAISSGGAYNEQFF.